This TCR beta chain was recorded in a study of control samples from healthy donors and cancer patients (dated by TCRdb to between 2020 and 2021). Libraries were constructed by the immunoSEQ multiplex PCR assay. This is the immuneACCESS table as TCRdb keeps it, with only in-frame sequences that have V and J called. A part of the clones is gone; compared with another copy, unresolved V genes explain less than half, and the rest is unexplained. This sample has 100,000 to 150,000 clones in its table, and roughly 92% of those were observed once. The ten largest clones take up approximately 0.57% of the sample. Deletion took 5 bases off V and 8 bases off J, with a span of 10 bases between the germline ends. Via the germline V gene (reference sequence), CDR1 is SEHNR and CDR2 FQNEAQ. The CDR3 measures 13 amino acids from cysteine to phenylalanine. Here the CDR3 DNA is all that survives: 39 bases in frame from base 1.

For this clone: This clone's antigen is unknown. One base away there is no much larger clone; base qualities are not given.

Sequenced: PBMCs. This receptor was obtained from a man at least 80 years old with head and neck cancer. The chain couples TRBV7-9 to TRBJ1-6; matching of 6 bases hints at TRBD1 as the D gene. The nucleotide sequence reads TGTGCCAGCAGCAACAGGGAAGATTCACCCCTCCACTTT. Translated, this gives CASSNREDSPLHF.